This T cell receptor (beta chain) was sequenced in a study of blood T cell repertoires in COVID-19. Overall study context: From the United States, Italy and Spain came samples of acute and convalescent COVID-19. T cells, B-cell-depleted T cells, or PBMCs provided the cDNA or gDNA that served as material.

In the authors' methods: Estimated nucleated cell counts came from reference gene primer amplification. TCRdb keeps only in-frame clones here, not all; method: immunoSEQ multiplex PCR. V and J calls and clone size are those listed in that table; D and trimming were worked out from the DNA. The table records 150,000 or so clones, 87% of them present only once. The CDR3 covers 13 residues. V gave up 5 bases and J gave up 5 bases, with 12 bases separating them. Germline V gene sequence: CDR1 MDHEN, CDR2 SYDVKM. This TCR was recovered from a human donor in a cohort sampled during active COVID-19. The source material was peripheral blood. The chain carries TRBV28 and TRBJ2-5, with D hard to call. DNA of the CDR3: TGTGCCAGCAGTACTGCGACGGGTGAGACCCAGTACTTC. It is translated as CASSTATGETQYF.